The subject of this entry is one T cell receptor beta chain. The record originates from a study of memory CD4+ T cells and cytomegalovirus serostatus. Single viable CD3+CD4+CD8-CD45RO+ cells were sorted as the memory CD4+ T cells. As handled by the study authors: After removing out-of-frame reads, 2 million to 2.5 million distinct TCRbeta sequences remained. Sequencing was performed with immunoSEQ multiplex PCR; in TCRdb, only in-frame clones are kept and a portion is missing. V, J and clone size are those of that table, while D and trimming were read from the DNA. The table records about 96,000 clones, 80% of them present only once. This clonotype was sampled from an adult in good health and CMV-seropositive. Sequenced input: memory CD4+ T cells from blood.

The CDR3 protein is CASSLARQRNTGELFF. The CDR3 bases are TGTGCCAGCAGCTTAGCGAGGCAGCGGAACACCGGGGAGCTGTTTTTT. The chain uses TRBV7-9 and TRBJ2-2, with D unclear. This CDR3 has 16 amino acids. V was clipped by 0 bases and J by 1 base, with 9 bases between them. Per germline, CDR1 SEHNR and CDR2 FQNEAQ (reference sequence). Filled out from reference TRBV7-9 and TRBJ2-2, the complete variable domain reads DTGVSQNPRHKITKRGQNVTFRCDPISEHNRLYWYRQTLGQGPEFLTYFQNEAQLEKSRLLSDRFSAERPKGSFSTLEIQRTEQGDSAMYLCASSLARQRNTGELFFGEGSRLTVL.